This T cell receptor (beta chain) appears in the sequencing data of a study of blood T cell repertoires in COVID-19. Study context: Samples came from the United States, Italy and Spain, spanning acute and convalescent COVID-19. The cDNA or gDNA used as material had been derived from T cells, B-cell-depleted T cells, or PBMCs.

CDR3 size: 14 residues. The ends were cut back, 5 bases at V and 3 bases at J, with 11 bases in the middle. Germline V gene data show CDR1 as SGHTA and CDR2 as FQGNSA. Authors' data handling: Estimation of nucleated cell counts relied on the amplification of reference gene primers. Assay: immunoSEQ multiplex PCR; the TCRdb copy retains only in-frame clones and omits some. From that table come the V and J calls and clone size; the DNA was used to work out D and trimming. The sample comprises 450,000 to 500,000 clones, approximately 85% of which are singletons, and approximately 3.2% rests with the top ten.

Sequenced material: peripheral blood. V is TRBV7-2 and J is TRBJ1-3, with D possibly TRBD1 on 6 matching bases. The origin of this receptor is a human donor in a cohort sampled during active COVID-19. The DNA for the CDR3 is TGTGCCAGCAGCGGATTGACAGGTGGAAACACCATATATTTT. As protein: CASSGLTGGNTIYF.